The subject of this entry is one T cell receptor (beta chain). Repertoires were generated with immunoSEQ multiplex PCR, while TCRdb's copy carries only in-frame clones and drops some. The sample includes about 6,600 clones, 65% to 85% of them seen just once. After removal of 7 bases from V and 3 bases from J, the junction contained 8 bases not matched to a gene. Per germline, CDR1 MDHEN and CDR2 SYDVKM. The CDR3 contains 15 residues. This entry is derived from a study of chemoradiotherapy in HPV16-positive cancers. This TCR derives from a human donor with HPV-associated anogenital cancer. The chain couples TRBV28 to TRBJ2-1; 8 bases line up with TRBD2. Source: tumor tissue, taken from a patient who underwent chemoradiotherapy. The DNA of the CDR3 is TGTGCCAGCACCTCGGGGGGGACCGTCTACAATGAGCAGTTCTTC. Its translation is CASTSGGTVYNEQFF.